This T cell receptor beta chain was sequenced in a study of T cells in Graves' hyperthyroidism and ophthalmopathy. The CDR3 is 15 residues long. From germline, CDR1 is SNHLY and CDR2 FYNNEI. V dropped 8 bases and J dropped 2 bases, with 18 bases sitting between them. Concerning this clonotype itself: Given the absence of the conserved phenylalanine or tryptophan at the CDR3 end, a read error is likely.

What was amplified from RNA transcripts were TCR beta CDR3 regions. In the first-round RT-PCR of the TCR CDR3, the HTBI primer set was used. TCRdb processed the multiplex PCR reads anew with MiXCR; each CDR3 protein has one entry. Among about 320,000 distinct CDR3 sequences listed, around 17% were seen once. Sequencing was done on a sample of blood. J is TRBJ1-2 and V is TRBV2; no clear D. This receptor was taken from a man aged 30 to 45 with Graves' hyperthyroidism. The CDR3 bases are TGTGCCAGCGAGGAATGGACCCCGAGGAACTATGGCTACACCCTC. Its translation: CASEEWTPRNYGYTL.